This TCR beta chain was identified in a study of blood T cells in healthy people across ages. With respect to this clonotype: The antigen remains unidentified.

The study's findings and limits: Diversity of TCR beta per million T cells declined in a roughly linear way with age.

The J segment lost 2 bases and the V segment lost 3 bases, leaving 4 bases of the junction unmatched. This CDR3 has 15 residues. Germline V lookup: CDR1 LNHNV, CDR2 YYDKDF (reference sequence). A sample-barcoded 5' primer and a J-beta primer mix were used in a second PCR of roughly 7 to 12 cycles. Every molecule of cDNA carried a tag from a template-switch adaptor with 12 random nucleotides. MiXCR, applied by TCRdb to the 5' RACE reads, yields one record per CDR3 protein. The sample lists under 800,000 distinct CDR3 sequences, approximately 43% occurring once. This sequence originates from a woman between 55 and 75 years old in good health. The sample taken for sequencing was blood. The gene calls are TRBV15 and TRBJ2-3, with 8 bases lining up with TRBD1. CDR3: CATSRDRVATDTQYF. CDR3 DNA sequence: TGTGCCACCAGCAGGGACAGGGTGGCCACAGATACGCAGTATTTT.